This TCR beta chain was captured by sequencing in a study of neurological immune-mediated disorders. This clonotype was found many times. TCRdb recomputed calls from the 5' RACE reads with MiXCR, one row per CDR3 protein. This table holds some 42,000 distinct CDR3 sequences, 11% found once. The sequenced sample was CD4+ T cells from blood. This clonotype was sampled from a woman aged 25 to 39 with HTLV-1-associated myelopathy (HAM/TSP).

CDR3 sequence (DNA): TGTGCCAGCTCACAGGGGAACACCGGGGAGCTGTTTTTT. Translating it yields CASSQGNTGELFF. The chain uses TRBV18 and TRBJ2-2; D not certain. The germline V gene encodes CDR1 KGHSH and CDR2 LQKENI. The CDR3 consists of 13 residues. V gave up 4 bases and J gave up 1 base, with 4 bases separating them. The whole variable domain, remainder taken from reference TRBV18 and TRBJ2-2, is NAGVMQNPRHLVRRRGQEARLRCSPMKGHSHVYWYRQLPEEGLKFMVYLQKENIIDESGMPKERFSAEFPKEGPSILRIQQVVRGDSAAYFCASSQGNTGELFFGEGSRLTVL.